The TCR beta chain described here comes from a study of beta chain features in type 1 diabetes. Overall study: Age, gender and cell yields were similar between patients and healthy donors.

Study findings and constraints: When Type 1 diabetes patients were examined, their TCRB CDR3s proved moderately but significantly shorter in all four CD4+ subsets.

Of note for this clone: The antigen is unknown.

Reverse transcribing all isolated RNA meant expressed TCRB transcripts were sequenced. This table comes from immunoSEQ multiplex PCR, and its TCRdb copy is limited to in-frame clones, with some not included. The sample lists 150,000 to 200,000 clones, over 55% seen once, with around 0.08% in the top ten. CDR3 length: 13 residues. Germline assignment: CDR1 LGHNA and CDR2 YSLEER. The germline V and J ends were trimmed by 0 bases and 7 bases, with 10 bases remaining between them. Sampling consisted of one heparinised blood draw per donor, averaging about 110 mL. It was via CD45RO/CCR7/CD25/CD127/CD95/CD27 that CD4+ naive, central memory, regulatory and stem cell-like memory cells were sorted.

This TCR derives from a man in his thirties or forties with type 1 diabetes. The chain joins TRBV4-3 to TRBJ2-7; D remains ambiguous. Sample: naive CD4+ T cells from blood. The CDR3 protein is CASSQERTREQYF. The DNA of the CDR3 is TGCGCCAGCAGCCAAGAGCGGACGAGGGAGCAGTACTTC.